These T cell receptor beta chains were read from a single sample in a study of T-cell memory formation after mild COVID-19. Each CDR3 protein is one row after TCRdb ran MiXCR on the 5' RACE reads. The data contain around 300,000 distinct CDR3 sequences, approximately 12% of them singletons. Input material: PBMCs or a T cell subset sorted from them (not recorded which). These receptors were collected from a man aged 18 to 29 who had mild COVID-19 (a few samples of this study predate the infection). Cell type and time point are not known. CDR3s leave out the opening cysteine and the closing phenylalanine or tryptophan. D genes are given only for firm matches. Expanded clones are given a class, and other clones once, few, many or no size at all.

clone size	J gene	V gene	D gene	CDR3 protein
NA	TRBJ1-1	TRBV6-2/TRBV6-3	NA	ASSYSIRAF
many	TRBJ2-3	TRBV20-1	TRBD2	SARDERGGADTQY
NA	TRBJ2-7	TRBV20-1	TRBD2	SAAGTSGSLYEQY
NA	TRBJ2-7	TRBV6-2/TRBV6-3	NA	ASSYGWQYEQY
NA	TRBJ1-4	TRBV7-2	NA	ASSARTENEKLF
many	TRBJ1-1	TRBV20-1	NA	SARGGSRDTEAF
few	TRBJ2-5	TRBV5-1	NA	ASSLGSSQETQY
many	TRBJ1-6	TRBV6-6	TRBD1	ASSSRGPGSPLH
NA	TRBJ2-1	TRBV6-4	TRBD1	ASSSDRADEQF
few	TRBJ1-2	TRBV4-1	NA	ASSHPKAASDYT
NA	TRBJ2-3	TRBV7-9	NA	ASSITIQPGTQY
few	TRBJ2-3	TRBV12-3/TRBV12-4	TRBD2	ASTSRLAASTDTQY
NA	TRBJ2-3	TRBV6-5	NA	ASSWASGDTQY
NA	TRBJ2-1	TRBV6-5	NA	ASSYSIAYNEQF
few	TRBJ1-1	TRBV7-9	NA	ASSLIGPGNTEAF
many	TRBJ2-7	TRBV7-9	NA	ASSNFGNEQY
NA	TRBJ2-3	TRBV6-2/TRBV6-3	NA	ASSTNRGTDTQY
NA	TRBJ1-3	TRBV7-2	TRBD1	ASSLSQGAYGNTIY
NA	TRBJ1-1	TRBV5-1	NA	ASSWSRGGMNTEAF
NA	TRBJ1-1	TRBV29-1	NA	SVEGGRDTEAF
many	TRBJ2-6	TRBV12-3/TRBV12-4	TRBD1	ASSSPWGGTGGIGANVLT
NA	TRBJ2-3	TRBV12-3/TRBV12-4	NA	ASSWGPDTQY
NA	TRBJ2-1	TRBV12-3/TRBV12-4	TRBD2	ASRTEGGMSHEQF
few	TRBJ2-7	TRBV10-3	TRBD1	AINNGGTGEDEQY
many	TRBJ2-3	TRBV20-1	NA	SAPNRDSTDTQY
NA	TRBJ2-1	TRBV12-3/TRBV12-4	NA	ASSLAGEGEQF
few	TRBJ2-2	TRBV5-1	TRBD1	ASTGTVNTGELF
NA	TRBJ1-1	TRBV29-1	TRBD1	SVITGTGDTEAF
few	TRBJ2-3	TRBV7-2	NA	ASSSLLARTDTQY
few	TRBJ1-2	TRBV16	NA	ASSQSFGWET
many	TRBJ2-1	TRBV5-1	NA	ASSLLGNNEQF
NA	TRBJ2-5	TRBV29-1	TRBD2	SVGLAGAGETQY
many	TRBJ1-6	TRBV9	TRBD1	ASSPGQGDSPLH
NA	TRBJ2-7	TRBV7-2	TRBD1	ASSLQGQGTYEQY
NA	TRBJ2-3	TRBV7-2	NA	ASSPPGQNTQY
few	TRBJ2-7	TRBV11-1	NA	ASSPSRLDRLYEQY
few	TRBJ1-2	TRBV7-2	NA	ASSLEQRNGYT
NA	TRBJ1-2	TRBV3-1	NA	ASSQDGGYT
few	TRBJ1-1	TRBV7-2	NA	ASSILWTGNTEAF
few	TRBJ2-7	TRBV5-1	NA	ASSFSLDAYEQY
NA	TRBJ2-7	TRBV5-1	TRBD2	ASSRGTSGFYEQY
many	TRBJ1-6	TRBV7-9	NA	ASSSWTGSPLH
NA	TRBJ2-7	TRBV12-3/TRBV12-4	NA	ASSLDDSYEQY
NA	TRBJ2-1	TRBV5-6	NA	ASGAEPTHRYNEQF
NA	TRBJ2-1	TRBV9	TRBD2	ASSDPLGAGGYNEQF
few	TRBJ1-1	TRBV12-3/TRBV12-4	TRBD1	ASVPRTGGRGAF
many	TRBJ2-3	TRBV24-1	TRBD2	ATSDPGGVGDTQY
many	TRBJ1-5	TRBV29-1	NA	SVEEGGGQPQH
NA	TRBJ2-7	TRBV6-6	NA	ASKRQGSSYEQY
few	TRBJ2-3	TRBV29-1	NA	SVPGNGKSVPTDTQY